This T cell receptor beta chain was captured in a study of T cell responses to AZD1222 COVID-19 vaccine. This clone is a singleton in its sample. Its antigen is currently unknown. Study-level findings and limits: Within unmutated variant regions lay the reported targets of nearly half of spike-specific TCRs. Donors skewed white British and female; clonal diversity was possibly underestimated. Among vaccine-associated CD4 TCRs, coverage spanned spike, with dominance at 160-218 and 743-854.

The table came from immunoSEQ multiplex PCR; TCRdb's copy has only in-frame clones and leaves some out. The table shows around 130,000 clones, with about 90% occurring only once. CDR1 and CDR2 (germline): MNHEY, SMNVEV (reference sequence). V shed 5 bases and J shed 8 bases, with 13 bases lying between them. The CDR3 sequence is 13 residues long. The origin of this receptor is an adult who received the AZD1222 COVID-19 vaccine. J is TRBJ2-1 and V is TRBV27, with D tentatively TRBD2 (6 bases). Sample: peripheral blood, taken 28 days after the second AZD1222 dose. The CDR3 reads CASSRRERDEQFF. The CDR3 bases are TGTGCCAGCAGTCGCCGGGAGAGGGATGAGCAGTTCTTC.